The 10 T cell receptor beta chains in this list originate from one sample, sequenced in a study of T cell changes during pregnancy in multiple sclerosis. Assay used: immunoSEQ multiplex PCR; TCRdb lists only in-frame clones, some missing. The repertoire holds about 13,000 clones, with roughly 88% as singletons. The sample consisted of CD8+ T cells from peripheral blood mononuclear cells, taken after pregnancy. These receptors all stem from a female donor in good health, enrolled as a control in a pregnancy study.

The gene calls are TRBV5-5 and TRBJ1-3, with a weak D call TRBD1 (6 bases). The V gene lost 0 bases and the J gene lost 3 bases, with 10 bases spanning the gap. Germline V gene sequence: CDR1 SGHKS, CDR2 YYEKEE (reference sequence). CDR3 size: 15 residues. CDR3 protein: CASSLERGGGNTIYF. As DNA, the CDR3 is TGTGCCAGCAGCTTGGAAAGAGGGGGTGGAAACACCATATATTTT.

This clone was observed once. The chain is built from TRBV2 and TRBJ2-1; possible D gene TRBD1, 6 bases. This CDR3 has 14 amino acids. V was cut by 11 bases and J by 3 bases, with 17 bases left in between. The germline V gene has CDR1 SNHLY and CDR2 FYNNEI. In DNA, the CDR3 is TGTGCCTCAAAGGTGGACAGATACTACAATGAGCAGTTCTTC. Translating gives CASKVDRYYNEQFF.

V usage is TRBV15 and J usage is TRBJ2-7; 7 bases agree with TRBD1. The V gene's germline CDR1 is LNHNV and CDR2 YYDKDF (reference sequence). V was pared by 1 base and J by 1 base, with 1 base of the junction left unmatched. This CDR3 is 14 amino acids long. The CDR3 sequence: CATSRGGQSYEQYF. The CDR3 DNA sequence: TGTGCCACCAGCAGAGGGGGACAGTCCTACGAGCAGTACTTC.

This clone was seen once. The chain joins TRBV27 to TRBJ1-2; D possibly corresponds to TRBD1 (5 bases). The length of the CDR3 is 14 residues. The ends were cut back, 5 bases at V and 4 bases at J, with 14 bases in the middle. The V gene's germline CDR1 is MNHEY and CDR2 SMNVEV (reference sequence). The CDR3 reads CASSPLGAGYGYTF. CDR3 coding DNA: TGTGCCAGCAGTCCTTTAGGGGCCGGCTATGGCTACACCTTC.

J is TRBJ2-1 and V is TRBV4-1; 12 nucleotides align to TRBD2. The CDR3 spans 15 residues. Trimming cost V 2 bases and J 10 bases; bases outside gene matches: 6. Germline V lookup: CDR1 MGHRA, CDR2 YSYEKL. The CDR3 coding sequence is TGCGCCAGCAGCCAAATGGCTAGCGGGGGGGTGGAGCAGTTCTTC. It codes for CASSQMASGGVEQFF.

This chain connects TRBV6-4 to TRBJ1-6, with D possibly being TRBD1 (6 bases). Trimming cost V 6 bases and J 3 bases, with 15 bases left between them. Germline loops: CDR1 MRHNA, CDR2 SNTAGT. The CDR3 runs to 16 residues. The CDR3 reads CASRQRGGDYNSPLHF. In DNA form, the CDR3 reads TGTGCCAGCAGGCAGAGAGGGGGGGACTATAATTCACCCCTCCACTTT.

V and J are TRBV29-1 and TRBJ2-3; 13 bases map to TRBD2. CDR3 length: 17 amino acids. J was trimmed by 0 bases and V by 6 bases; bases with no gene match: 9. Germline loops: CDR1 SQVTM, CDR2 ANQGSEA. The CDR3 bases are TGCAGCGTAGGGACTAGCGGGGACATCCTTAGCACAGATACGCAGTATTTT. It is translated as CSVGTSGDILSTDTQYF.

This sequence joins TRBV7-6 and TRBJ2-3; D gene unclear. CDR1 is SGHVS, CDR2 FNYEAQ, per germline. The V gene lost 4 bases and the J gene lost 2 bases, with 4 bases spanning the gap. This CDR3 comprises 12 residues. The CDR3 spells CASSSNTDTQYF. In nucleotides, the CDR3 is TGTGCCAGCAGCTCTAACACAGATACGCAGTATTTT.

The V and J genes are TRBV28 and TRBJ2-5; no definite D call. V shed 3 bases and J shed 1 base, with 6 bases lying between them. Germline-derived CDR1 and CDR2 are MDHEN and SYDVKM. CDR3 length equals 13 residues. CDR3 amino acids: CASSFRIQETQYF. CDR3 DNA sequence: TGTGCCAGCAGTTTCCGTATCCAAGAGACCCAGTACTTC.

This clone counts as medium-sized. V gene TRBV7-8 combines with J gene TRBJ1-4; no clear D gene. V was cut by 4 bases and J by 9 bases, with 9 bases left in between. Germline values: CDR1 SGHVS, CDR2 FQNEAQ. The CDR3 contains 12 residues. The CDR3, as DNA: TGTGCCAGCAGCTCCTGGGCGCAAAAACTGTTTTTT. It translates to CASSSWAQKLFF. Supplemented by reference TRBV7-8 and TRBJ1-4, the full variable domain reads GAGVSQSPRYKVAKRGQDVALRCDPISGHVSLFWYQQALGQGPEFLTYFQNEAQLDKSGLPSDRFFAERPEGSVSTLKIQRTQQEDSAVYLCASSSWAQKLFFGSGTQLSVL.